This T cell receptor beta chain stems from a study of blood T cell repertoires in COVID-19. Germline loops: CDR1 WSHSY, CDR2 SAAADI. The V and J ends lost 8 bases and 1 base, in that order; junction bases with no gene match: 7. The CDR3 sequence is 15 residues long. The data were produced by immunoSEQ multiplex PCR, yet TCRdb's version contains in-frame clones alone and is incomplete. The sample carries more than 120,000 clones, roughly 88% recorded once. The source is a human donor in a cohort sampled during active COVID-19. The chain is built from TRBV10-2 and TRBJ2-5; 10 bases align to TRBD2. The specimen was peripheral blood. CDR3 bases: TGCGCCAGCCGCCCTAGCGGGGGACCCCAAGAGACCCAGTACTTC. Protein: CASRPSGGPQETQYF.